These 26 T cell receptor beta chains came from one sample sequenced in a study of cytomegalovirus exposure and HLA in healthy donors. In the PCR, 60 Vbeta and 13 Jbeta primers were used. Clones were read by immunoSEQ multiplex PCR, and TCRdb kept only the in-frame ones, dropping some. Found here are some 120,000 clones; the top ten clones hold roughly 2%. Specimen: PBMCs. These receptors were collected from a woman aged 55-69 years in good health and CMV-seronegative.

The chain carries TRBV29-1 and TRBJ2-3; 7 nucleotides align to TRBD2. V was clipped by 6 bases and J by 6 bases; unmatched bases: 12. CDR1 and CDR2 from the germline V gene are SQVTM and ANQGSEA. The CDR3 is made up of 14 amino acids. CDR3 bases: TGCAGCGTGGTACTAGCGCACAAAGTGGATACGCAGTATTTT. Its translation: CSVVLAHKVDTQYF.

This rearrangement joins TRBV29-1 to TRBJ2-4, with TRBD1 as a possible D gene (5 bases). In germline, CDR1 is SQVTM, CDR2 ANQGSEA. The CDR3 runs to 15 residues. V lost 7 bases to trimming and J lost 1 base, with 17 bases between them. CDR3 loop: CSAKQGRIAKNIQYF. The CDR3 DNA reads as TGCAGCGCCAAGCAGGGTAGAATCGCCAAAAACATTCAGTACTTC.

CDR3 DNA: TGTGCCAGCAGCGCAACAACAGGGGGCGCTTCCTACGAGCAGTACTTC. Encoded protein: CASSATTGGASYEQYF. The chain is built from TRBV7-9 and TRBJ2-7, with 9 positions matching TRBD1. CDR1 is SEHNR and CDR2 is FQNEAQ in the germline V gene (reference sequence). V was clipped by 5 bases and J by 1 base; unmatched bases: 9. The CDR3 sequence is 16 residues long.

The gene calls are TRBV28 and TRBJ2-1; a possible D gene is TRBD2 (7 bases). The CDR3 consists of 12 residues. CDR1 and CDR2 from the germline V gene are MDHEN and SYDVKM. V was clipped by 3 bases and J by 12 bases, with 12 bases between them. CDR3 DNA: TGTGCCAGCAGTTTTGGGGGCGGGGGGCAGTTCTTC. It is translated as CASSFGGGGQFF.

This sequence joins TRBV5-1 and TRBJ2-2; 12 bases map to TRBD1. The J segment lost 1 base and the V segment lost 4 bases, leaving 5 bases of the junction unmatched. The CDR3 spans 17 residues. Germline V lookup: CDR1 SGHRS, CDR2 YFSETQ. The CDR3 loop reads CASSQGTGGKNTGELFF. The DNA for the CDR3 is TGCGCCAGCAGCCAGGGGACAGGGGGCAAGAACACCGGGGAGCTGTTTTTT.

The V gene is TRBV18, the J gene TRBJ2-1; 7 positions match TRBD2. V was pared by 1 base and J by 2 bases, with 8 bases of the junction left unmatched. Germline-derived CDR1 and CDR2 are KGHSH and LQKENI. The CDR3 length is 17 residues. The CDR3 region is CASSPQGSGGTYNEQFF. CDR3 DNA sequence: TGTGCCAGCTCACCACAGGGCTCGGGGGGAACCTACAATGAGCAGTTCTTC.

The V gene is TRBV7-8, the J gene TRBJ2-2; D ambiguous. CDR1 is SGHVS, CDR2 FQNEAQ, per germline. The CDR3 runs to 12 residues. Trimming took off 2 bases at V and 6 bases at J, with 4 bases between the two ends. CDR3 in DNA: TGTGCCAGCAGCTTATATTCCGGGGAGCTGTTTTTT. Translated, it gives CASSLYSGELFF.

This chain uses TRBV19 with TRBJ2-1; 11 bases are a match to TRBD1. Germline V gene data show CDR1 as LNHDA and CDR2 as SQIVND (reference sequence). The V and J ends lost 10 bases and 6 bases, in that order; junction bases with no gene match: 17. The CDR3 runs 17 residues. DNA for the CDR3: TGTGCCACCTCCGGACAGGGGGCGAAGAAAAACGGCAATGAGCAGTTCTTC. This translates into CATSGQGAKKNGNEQFF.

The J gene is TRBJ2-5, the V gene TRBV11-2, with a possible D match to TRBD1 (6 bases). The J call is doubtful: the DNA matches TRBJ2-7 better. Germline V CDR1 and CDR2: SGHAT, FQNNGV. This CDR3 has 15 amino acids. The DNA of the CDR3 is TGTGCCAGCAGCTTAGCCCTCGGACAGTCCTACGAGCAGTACTTC. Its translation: CASSLALGQSYEQYF.

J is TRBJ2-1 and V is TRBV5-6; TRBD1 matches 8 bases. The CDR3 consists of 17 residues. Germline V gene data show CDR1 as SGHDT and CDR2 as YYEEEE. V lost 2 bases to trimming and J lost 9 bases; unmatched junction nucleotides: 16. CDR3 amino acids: CASSFVRYGTGFSEQFF. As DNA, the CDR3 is TGTGCCAGCAGCTTTGTTCGTTACGGGACAGGATTTAGTGAGCAGTTCTTC.

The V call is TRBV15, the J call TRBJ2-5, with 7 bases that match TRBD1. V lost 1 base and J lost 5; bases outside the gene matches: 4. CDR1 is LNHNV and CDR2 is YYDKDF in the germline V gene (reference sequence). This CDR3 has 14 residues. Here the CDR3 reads CATSRGDSWETQYF. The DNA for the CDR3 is TGTGCCACCAGCAGAGGGGACAGTTGGGAGACCCAGTACTTC.

The CDR3 DNA is TGTGCCAGCAGCCAAGATGTACTACCCTACGAGCAGTACTTC. Its protein product is CASSQDVLPYEQYF. The chain has TRBV4-2 and TRBJ2-7; no reliable D call. Germline loops: CDR1 LGHNA, CDR2 YNFKEQ. The CDR3 length is 14 residues. The ends were cut back, 0 bases at V and 2 bases at J, with 8 bases in the middle.

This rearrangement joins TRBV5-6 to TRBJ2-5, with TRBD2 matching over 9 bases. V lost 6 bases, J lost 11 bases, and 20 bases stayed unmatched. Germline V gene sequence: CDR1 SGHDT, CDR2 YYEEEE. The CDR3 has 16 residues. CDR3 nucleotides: TGTGCCAGCACTGGGAGAAGGCGGGGGGGCCATATCAAGCAGTACTTC. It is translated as CASTGRRRGGHIKQYF.

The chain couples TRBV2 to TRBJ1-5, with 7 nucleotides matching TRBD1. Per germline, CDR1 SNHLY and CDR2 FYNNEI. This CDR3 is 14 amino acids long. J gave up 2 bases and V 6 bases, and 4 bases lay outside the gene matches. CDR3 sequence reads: CASSWTGGNQPQHF. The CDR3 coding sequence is TGTGCCAGCAGCTGGACAGGAGGCAATCAGCCCCAGCATTTT.

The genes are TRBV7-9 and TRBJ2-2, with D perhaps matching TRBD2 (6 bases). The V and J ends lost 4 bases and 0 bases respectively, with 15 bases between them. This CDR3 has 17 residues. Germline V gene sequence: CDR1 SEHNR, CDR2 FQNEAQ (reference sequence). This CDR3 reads CASSSYAGTANTGELFF. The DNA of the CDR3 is TGTGCCAGCAGCTCATATGCCGGGACTGCGAACACCGGGGAGCTGTTTTTT.

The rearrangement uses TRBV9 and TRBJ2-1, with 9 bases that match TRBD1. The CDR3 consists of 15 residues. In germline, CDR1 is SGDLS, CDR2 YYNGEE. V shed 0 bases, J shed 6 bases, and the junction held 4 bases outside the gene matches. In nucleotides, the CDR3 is TGTGCCAGCAGCGTAGAGGGACAGGGAGGCAATGAGCAGTTCTTC. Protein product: CASSVEGQGGNEQFF. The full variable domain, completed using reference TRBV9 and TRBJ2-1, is DSGVTQTPKHLITATGQRVTLRCSPRSGDLSVYWYQQSLDQGLQFLIQYYNGEERAKGNILERFSAQQFPDLHSELNLSSLELGDSALYFCASSVEGQGGNEQFFGPGTRLTVL.

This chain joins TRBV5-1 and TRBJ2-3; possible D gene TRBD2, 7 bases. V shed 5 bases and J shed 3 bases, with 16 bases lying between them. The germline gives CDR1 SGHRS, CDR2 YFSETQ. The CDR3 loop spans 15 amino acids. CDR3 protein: CASRLGGAGTDTQYF. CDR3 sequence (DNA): TGCGCCAGCAGATTAGGGGGGGCTGGAACAGATACGCAGTATTTT.

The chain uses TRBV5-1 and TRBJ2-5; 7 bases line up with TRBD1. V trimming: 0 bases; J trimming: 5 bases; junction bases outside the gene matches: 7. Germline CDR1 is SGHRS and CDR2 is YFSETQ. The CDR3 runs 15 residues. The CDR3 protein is CASSLGGQPRETQYF. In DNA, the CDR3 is TGCGCCAGCAGCTTGGGGGGACAGCCCAGGGAGACCCAGTACTTC. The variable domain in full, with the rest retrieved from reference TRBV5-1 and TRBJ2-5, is KAGVTQTPRYLIKTRGQQVTLSCSPISGHRSVSWYQQTPGQGLQFLFEYFSETQRNKGNFPGRFSGRQFSNSRSEMNVSTLELGDSALYLCASSLGGQPRETQYFGPGTRLLVL.

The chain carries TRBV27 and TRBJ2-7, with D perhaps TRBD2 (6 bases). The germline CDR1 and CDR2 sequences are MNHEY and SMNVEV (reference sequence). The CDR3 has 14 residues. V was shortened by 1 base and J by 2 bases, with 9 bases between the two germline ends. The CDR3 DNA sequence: TGTGCCAGCAGTTTATTGGGGGGAGCCTACGAGCAGTACTTC. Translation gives CASSLLGGAYEQYF.

Here the CDR3 reads CASSPTGLQETQYF. The CDR3 DNA reads as TGCGCCAGCAGCCCGACAGGACTCCAAGAGACCCAGTACTTC. The chain links TRBV5-1 to TRBJ2-5, with TRBD1 as a possible D gene (6 bases). V was pared by 4 bases and J by 1 base, with 11 bases between. The CDR3 is made up of 14 amino acids. CDR1 and CDR2 from the germline V gene are SGHRS and YFSETQ.

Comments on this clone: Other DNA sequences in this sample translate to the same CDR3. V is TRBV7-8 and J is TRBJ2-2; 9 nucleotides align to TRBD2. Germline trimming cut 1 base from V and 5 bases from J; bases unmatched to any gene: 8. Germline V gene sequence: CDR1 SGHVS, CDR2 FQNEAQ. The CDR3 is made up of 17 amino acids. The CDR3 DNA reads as TGTGCCAGCAGCTTAGTTGCGGGGGGGCGAGGGACCGGGGAGCTGTTTTTT. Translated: CASSLVAGGRGTGELFF.

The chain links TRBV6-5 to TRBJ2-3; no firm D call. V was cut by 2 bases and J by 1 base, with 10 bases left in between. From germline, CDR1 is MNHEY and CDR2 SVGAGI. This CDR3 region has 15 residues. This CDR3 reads CASSYLGEGTDTQYF. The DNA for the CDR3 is TGTGCCAGCAGTTACCTCGGTGAGGGCACAGATACGCAGTATTTT.

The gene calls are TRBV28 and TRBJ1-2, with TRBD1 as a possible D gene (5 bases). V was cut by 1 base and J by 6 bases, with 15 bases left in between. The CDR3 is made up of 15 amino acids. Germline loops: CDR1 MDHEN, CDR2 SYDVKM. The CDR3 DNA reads TGTGCCAGCAGTTTATTCGGCAGGGTAGGGGATGGCTACACCTTC. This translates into CASSLFGRVGDGYTF.

CDR3 amino acids: CASSPRNSYGYTF. The CDR3 DNA follows: TGTGCCAGCAGCCCACGAAACAGCTATGGCTACACCTTC. The chain carries TRBV28 and TRBJ1-2; D remains unclear. The CDR3 sequence is 13 residues long. V was trimmed by 6 bases and J by 4 bases, leaving 12 bases between them. Looked up from germline, CDR1 is MDHEN and CDR2 is SYDVKM.

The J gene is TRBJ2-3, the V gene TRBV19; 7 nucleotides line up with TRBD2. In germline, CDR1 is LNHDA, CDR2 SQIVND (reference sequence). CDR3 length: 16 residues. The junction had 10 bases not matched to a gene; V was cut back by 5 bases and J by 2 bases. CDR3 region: CASSWPAGVYTDTQYF. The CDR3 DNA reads TGTGCCAGTAGTTGGCCGGCGGGAGTCTACACAGATACGCAGTATTTT.

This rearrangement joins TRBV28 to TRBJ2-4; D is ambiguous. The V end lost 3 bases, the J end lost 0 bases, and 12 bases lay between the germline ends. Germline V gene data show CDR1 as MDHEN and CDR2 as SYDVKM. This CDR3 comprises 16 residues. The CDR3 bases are TGTGCCAGCAGTTTCGGTCTCGAACTAGCCAAAAACATTCAGTACTTC. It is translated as CASSFGLELAKNIQYF.